This paragraph reports one TCR beta chain. Its antigen specificity is not known. A much larger clone differs by one base, so this may be a read error. The listed sequencing device is Illumina HiSeq 2000. TCR beta chain libraries were generated through multiplex PCR amplification. High-throughput sequencing was used to analyze the amplified TCR beta chain products. TCRdb itself trimmed the public reads at Q25 with fastp, ran MiXCR and retained productive beta chains. A single entry per CDR3 protein holds the most common genes and DNA from its merged rows. Here the sample has about 170,000 distinct CDR3 sequences; about 34% occur a single time. The leading ten clones occupy 3.8% of the sample. This specimen belongs to a study of breast tumors, draining lymph nodes, adjacent tissues (dated by TCRdb to 2016 to 2017). As for the study more broadly: The study compared TCR beta repertoires across tumor, adjacent nontumor tissue and axillary lymph nodes from breast cancer patients. In human breast cancer, the study set out to assess how tumor, surrounding tissue and draining lymph node repertoires relate to one another and whether T cells might be exchanged between them.

Lymph node samples came from the axillary draining lymph nodes of breast cancer patients. The germline V gene sets CDR1 to SGDLS and CDR2 to YYNGEE. The cysteine opens and the phenylalanine closes a CDR3 of 14 amino acids. Only the CDR3 portion is preserved as DNA: 42 bases, with reading frame beginning at the first base. Overall study results and their limits: The data were judged consistent with most tumor T cells deriving from the lymph node and then expanding within tumor tissue. The conclusion that tumor T cells originate in lymph nodes was framed as consistent with a hypothesis rather than directly demonstrated. Tumor T-cell repertoires showed less diversity than lymph node repertoires and more diversity than nontumor tissue repertoires, and tumor T-cell repertoires showed preferential V and J gene usage. The similarity between tumor and nontumor tissue repertoires was significantly greater in luminal-like breast cancer than in basal-like breast cancer.

The chain links TRBV9 with TRBJ2-7; TRBD2 lines up with 7 middle nucleotides. This TCR derives from a female donor with breast cancer. Some clones in this sample may be carry-over from other donors' samples. Source material: axillary lymph node tissue. The nucleotides read TGTGCCAGCAGCGTAGCTCGGGAGGCAGGCGAGCAGTCCTTC. The resulting protein is CASSVAREAGEQSF.